Listed here are 2 T cell receptor beta chains from one sample, sequenced in a study of shared clonotypes between healthy human individuals. Produced via immunoSEQ multiplex PCR; TCRdb's table is partial and in-frame only. This sample has about a million clones; approximately 76% occur once, and the top ten carry approximately 1.5%. Sample: memory CD4+ T cells sorted from blood. Subset indicated: CD45RA-negative fraction. The receptors come from a man aged 18 to 29 in good health.

This clone was seen a handful of times. This chain links TRBV5-6 with TRBJ2-5; 12 bases match TRBD2. V shed 0 bases, J shed 5 bases, and the junction held 5 bases outside the gene matches. The CDR3 length is 16 residues. In germline, CDR1 is SGHDT, CDR2 YYEEEE. CDR3 nucleotides: TGTGCCAGCAGCTTGGTGGCTAGCGGGGGGGTGGAGACCCAGTACTTC. It is translated as CASSLVASGGVETQYF.

V usage is TRBV2 and J usage is TRBJ2-7; 10 nucleotides align to TRBD1. J gave up 6 bases and V 4 bases, and 6 bases lay outside the gene matches. Looked up from germline, CDR1 is SNHLY and CDR2 is FYNNEI. The CDR3 totals 14 residues. The CDR3 spells CASSVRQGAVEQYF. The DNA for the CDR3 is TGTGCCAGCAGTGTACGACAGGGGGCAGTCGAGCAGTACTTC. Complete variable domain (other parts from reference TRBV2 and TRBJ2-7): EPEVTQTPSHQVTQMGQEVILRCVPISNHLYFYWYRQILGQKVEFLVSFYNNEISEKSEIFDDQFSVERPDGSNFTLKIRSTKLEDSAMYFCASSVRQGAVEQYFGPGTRLTVT.